This T cell receptor (beta chain) was sequenced during a study of T cell responses to AZD1222 COVID-19 vaccine. Produced via immunoSEQ multiplex PCR; TCRdb's table is partial and in-frame only. This sample has over 140,000 clones, with roughly 90% found just once. Trimming pared 4 bases from V and 5 bases from J, leaving 15 bases between. The CDR3 runs to 15 residues. The germline gives CDR1 SEHNR, CDR2 FQNEAQ (reference sequence). Concerning this clone itself: The target antigen is unknown.

Study outcomes and limitations: At baseline, seropositivity was found in only a handful of AZD1222 recipients. Across the whole spike, CD4 TCRs peaked at regions 160-218 and 743-854. Spike-specific TCR depth and breadth grew after two AZD1222 doses.

The receptor comes from an adult in good health. The chain employs TRBV7-9 and TRBJ1-5, with D possibly TRBD1 on 6 matching bases. This sample comprised peripheral blood, obtained on day 0 of AZD1222 vaccination. The DNA of the CDR3 is TGTGCCAGCAGCTCTGGCACAGGGTGGGATCAGCCCCAGCATTTT. Protein product: CASSSGTGWDQPQHF.